These T cell receptor beta chains were read from a single sample in a study of T cells expressing NK-cell markers. One entry per CDR3 protein, without DNA, is what TCRdb gives after re-calling the 5' RACE reads. There are 300,000 to 450,000 distinct CDR3 sequences in the sample, with around 5.2% held by the top ten. The sequencing input was blood T cells: a sorted CD56 or NKG2C T cell subset, CD4+ or CD8+ T cells, or bulk PBMC T cells (not recorded which). These receptor sequences come from a man aged 18 to 69 in good health. The CDR3 runs from the conserved cysteine through the conserved F or W. The order of the fields is V gene, J gene, CDR3 protein.

v_call: TRBV5-1
j_call: TRBJ2-3
cdr3_aa: CASSAGRGLGDTQYF

v_call: TRBV6-5
j_call: TRBJ1-2
cdr3_aa: CASSYSRTDYGYTF

v_call: TRBV5-1
j_call: TRBJ1-4
cdr3_aa: CASSPDRYNEKLFF

v_call: TRBV27
j_call: TRBJ2-5
cdr3_aa: CASSLAGRGTQYF

v_call: TRBV3-1
j_call: TRBJ2-5
cdr3_aa: CASSRGLTEETQYF

v_call: TRBV11-2
j_call: TRBJ1-3
cdr3_aa: CASSPSTGTAGNTIYF

v_call: TRBV6-1
j_call: TRBJ1-2
cdr3_aa: CASGRMTGGMSYTF

v_call: TRBV9
j_call: TRBJ2-2
cdr3_aa: CASSVEGGGRTGELFF

v_call: TRBV7-9
j_call: TRBJ2-4
cdr3_aa: CASSPDMTPKNIQYF

v_call: TRBV6-5
j_call: TRBJ1-5
cdr3_aa: CASSYRVGKNQPQHF

v_call: TRBV4-2
j_call: TRBJ2-3
cdr3_aa: CASSRGRVTDTQYF

v_call: TRBV7-9
j_call: TRBJ1-1
cdr3_aa: CASSYAGGKGTEAFF

v_call: TRBV13
j_call: TRBJ2-7
cdr3_aa: CASSLGVGQAYEQYF

v_call: TRBV5-4
j_call: TRBJ2-6
cdr3_aa: CASSLWGGGANVLTF

v_call: TRBV5-6
j_call: TRBJ1-4
cdr3_aa: CASSLAMGNEKLFF

v_call: TRBV12-3/TRBV12-4
j_call: TRBJ2-1
cdr3_aa: CASSFLTSGRSSYNEQFF

v_call: TRBV2
j_call: TRBJ2-1
cdr3_aa: CASSEGQAPNEQFF